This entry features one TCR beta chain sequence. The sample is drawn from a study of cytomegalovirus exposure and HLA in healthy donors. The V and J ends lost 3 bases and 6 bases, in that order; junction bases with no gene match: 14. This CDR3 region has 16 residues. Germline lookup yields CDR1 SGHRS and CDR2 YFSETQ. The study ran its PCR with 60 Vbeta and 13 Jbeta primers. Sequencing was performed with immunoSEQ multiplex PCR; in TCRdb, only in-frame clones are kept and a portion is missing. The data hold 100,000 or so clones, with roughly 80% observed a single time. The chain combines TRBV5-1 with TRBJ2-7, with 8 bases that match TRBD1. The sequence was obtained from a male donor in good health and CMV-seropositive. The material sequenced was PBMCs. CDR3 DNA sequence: TGCGCCAGCAGCTACCTTGGGGGACAGGAGGTTCCCGAGCAGTACTTC. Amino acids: CASSYLGGQEVPEQYF.